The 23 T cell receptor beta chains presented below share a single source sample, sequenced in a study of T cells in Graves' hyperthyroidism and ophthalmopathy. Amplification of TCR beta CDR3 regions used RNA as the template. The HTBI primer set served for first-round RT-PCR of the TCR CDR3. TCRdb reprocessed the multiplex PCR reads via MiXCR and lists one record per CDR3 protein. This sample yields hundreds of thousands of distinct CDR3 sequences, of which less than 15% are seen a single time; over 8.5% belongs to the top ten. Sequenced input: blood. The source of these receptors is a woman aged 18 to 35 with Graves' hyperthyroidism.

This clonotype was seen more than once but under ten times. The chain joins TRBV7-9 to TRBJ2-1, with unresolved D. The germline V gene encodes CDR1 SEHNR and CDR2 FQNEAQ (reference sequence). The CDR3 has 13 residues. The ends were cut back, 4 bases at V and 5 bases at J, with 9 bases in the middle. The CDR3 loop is CASSSSPHNEQFF. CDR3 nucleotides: TGTGCCAGCAGCTCCTCCCCCCACAATGAGCAGTTCTTC.

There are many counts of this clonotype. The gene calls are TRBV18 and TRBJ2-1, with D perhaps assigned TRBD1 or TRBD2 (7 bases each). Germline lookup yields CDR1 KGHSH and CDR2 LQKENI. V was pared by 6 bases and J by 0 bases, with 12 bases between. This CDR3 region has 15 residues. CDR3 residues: CASSPGGGSYNEQFF. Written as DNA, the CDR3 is TGTGCCAGCTCCCCAGGGGGGGGCTCCTACAATGAGCAGTTCTTC.

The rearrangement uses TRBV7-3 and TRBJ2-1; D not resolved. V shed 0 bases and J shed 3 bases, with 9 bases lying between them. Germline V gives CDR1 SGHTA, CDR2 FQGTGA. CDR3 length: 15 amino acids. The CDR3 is CASSLTGSNYNEQFF. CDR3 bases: TGTGCCAGCAGCTTAACAGGCTCCAACTACAATGAGCAGTTCTTC.

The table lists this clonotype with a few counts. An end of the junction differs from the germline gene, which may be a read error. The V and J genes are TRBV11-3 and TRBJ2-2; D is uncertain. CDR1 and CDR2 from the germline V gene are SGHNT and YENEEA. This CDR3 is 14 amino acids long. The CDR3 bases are TGTGCCAACAGCTTAGACTGGAACACCGGGGAGCTGTTTTTT. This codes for CANSLDWNTGELFF.

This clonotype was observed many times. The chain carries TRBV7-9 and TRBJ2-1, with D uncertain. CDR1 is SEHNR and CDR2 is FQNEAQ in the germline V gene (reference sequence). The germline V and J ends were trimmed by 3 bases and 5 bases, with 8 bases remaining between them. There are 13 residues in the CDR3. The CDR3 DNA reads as TGTGCCAGCAGCTTCGGTGCGAACAATGAGCAGTTCTTC. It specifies CASSFGANNEQFF.

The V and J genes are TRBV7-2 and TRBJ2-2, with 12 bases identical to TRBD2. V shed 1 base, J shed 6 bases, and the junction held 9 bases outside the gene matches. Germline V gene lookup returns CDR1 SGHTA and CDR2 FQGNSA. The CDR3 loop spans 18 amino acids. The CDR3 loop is CASSLGLAGDRGAGELFF. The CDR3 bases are TGTGCCAGCAGCTTAGGACTAGCGGGAGATCGTGGGGCCGGGGAGCTGTTTTTT. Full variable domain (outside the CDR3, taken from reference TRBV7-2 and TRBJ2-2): GAGVSQSPSNKVTEKGKDVELRCDPISGHTALYWYRQSLGQGLEFLIYFQGNSAPDKSGLPSDRFSAERTGGSVSTLTIQRTQQEDSAVYLCASSLGLAGDRGAGELFFGEGSRLTVL.

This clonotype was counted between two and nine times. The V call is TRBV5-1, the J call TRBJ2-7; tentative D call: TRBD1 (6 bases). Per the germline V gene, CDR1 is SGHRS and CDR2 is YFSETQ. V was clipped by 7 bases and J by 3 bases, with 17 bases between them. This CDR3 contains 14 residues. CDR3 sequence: CASRRDMPFYEQYF. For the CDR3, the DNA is TGCGCCAGCCGAAGGGACATGCCCTTCTACGAGCAGTACTTC.

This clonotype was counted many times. The CDR3 DNA sequence: TGTGCCAGCAGCCTAGGGGAGGGATTAGAGACCCAGTACTTC. Protein: CASSLGEGLETQYF. The V gene is TRBV27, the J gene TRBJ2-5, with 7 bases that match TRBD2. Germline loops: CDR1 MNHEY, CDR2 SMNVEV (reference sequence). This CDR3 is built from 14 residues. V trimming: 6 bases; J trimming: 4 bases; junction bases outside the gene matches: 8.

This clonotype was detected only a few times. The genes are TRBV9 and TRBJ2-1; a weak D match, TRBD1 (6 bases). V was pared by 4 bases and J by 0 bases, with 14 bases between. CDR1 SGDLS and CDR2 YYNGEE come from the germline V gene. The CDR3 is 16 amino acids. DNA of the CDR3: TGTGCCAGCAGCTTCGACTGGACAGACTCCTACAATGAGCAGTTCTTC. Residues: CASSFDWTDSYNEQFF.

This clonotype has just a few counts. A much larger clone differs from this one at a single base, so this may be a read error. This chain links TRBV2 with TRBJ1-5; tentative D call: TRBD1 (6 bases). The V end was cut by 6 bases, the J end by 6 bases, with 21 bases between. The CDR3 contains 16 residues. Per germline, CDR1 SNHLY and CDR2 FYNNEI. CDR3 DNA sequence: TGTGCCAGCAGCGAGAGGTCCGGGGGCGACAGTCAGCCCCAGCATTTT. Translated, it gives CASSERSGGDSQPQHF.

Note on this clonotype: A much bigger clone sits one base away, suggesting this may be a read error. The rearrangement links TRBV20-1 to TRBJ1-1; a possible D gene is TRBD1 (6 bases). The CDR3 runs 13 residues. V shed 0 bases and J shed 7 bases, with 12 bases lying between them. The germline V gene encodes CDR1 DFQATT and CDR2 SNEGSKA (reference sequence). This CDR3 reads CSARDPGDIEAFF. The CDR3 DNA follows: TGCAGTGCTAGAGATCCGGGGGACATTGAAGCTTTCTTT.

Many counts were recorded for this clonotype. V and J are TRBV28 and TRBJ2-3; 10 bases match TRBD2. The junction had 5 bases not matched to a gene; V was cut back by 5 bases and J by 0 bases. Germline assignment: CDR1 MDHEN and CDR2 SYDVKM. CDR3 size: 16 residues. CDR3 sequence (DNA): TGTGCCAGCAGTAACCTACTAGCGGGGAGCACAGATACGCAGTATTTT. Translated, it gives CASSNLLAGSTDTQYF.

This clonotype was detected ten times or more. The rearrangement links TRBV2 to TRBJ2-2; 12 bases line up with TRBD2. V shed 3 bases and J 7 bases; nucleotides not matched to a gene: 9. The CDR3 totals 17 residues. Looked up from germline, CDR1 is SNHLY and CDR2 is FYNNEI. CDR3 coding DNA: TGTGCCAGCAGTGAGCCTAGCGGGAGGGCCGGGAACGGGGAGCTGTTTTTT. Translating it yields CASSEPSGRAGNGELFF.

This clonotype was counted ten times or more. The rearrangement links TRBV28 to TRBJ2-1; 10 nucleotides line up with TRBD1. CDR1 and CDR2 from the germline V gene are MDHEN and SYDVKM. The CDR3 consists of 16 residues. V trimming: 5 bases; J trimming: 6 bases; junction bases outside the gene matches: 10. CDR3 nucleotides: TGTGCCAGCAGTCCCCATTTTGGGACAGGGGCCAATGAGCAGTTCTTC. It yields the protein CASSPHFGTGANEQFF.

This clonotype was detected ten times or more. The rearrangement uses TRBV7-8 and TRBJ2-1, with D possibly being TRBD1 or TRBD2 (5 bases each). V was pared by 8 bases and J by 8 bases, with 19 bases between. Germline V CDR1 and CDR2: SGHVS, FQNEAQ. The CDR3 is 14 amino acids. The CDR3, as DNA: TGTGCCAGCTCCCTCGGGGCGAAGGTCGATGAGCAGTTCTTC. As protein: CASSLGAKVDEQFF.

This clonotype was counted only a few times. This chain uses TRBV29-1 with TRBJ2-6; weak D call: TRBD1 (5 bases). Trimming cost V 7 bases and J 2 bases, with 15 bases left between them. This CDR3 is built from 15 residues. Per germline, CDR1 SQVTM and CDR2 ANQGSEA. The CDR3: CSASFMDTGANVLTF. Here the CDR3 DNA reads TGCAGCGCCAGTTTTATGGACACTGGGGCCAACGTCCTGACTTTC.

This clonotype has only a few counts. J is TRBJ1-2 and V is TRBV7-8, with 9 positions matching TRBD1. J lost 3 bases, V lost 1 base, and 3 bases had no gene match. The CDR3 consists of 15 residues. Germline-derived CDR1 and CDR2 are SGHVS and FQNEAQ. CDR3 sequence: CASSLGDRGYYGYTF. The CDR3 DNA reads TGTGCCAGCAGCTTAGGAGACAGGGGGTACTATGGCTACACCTTC.

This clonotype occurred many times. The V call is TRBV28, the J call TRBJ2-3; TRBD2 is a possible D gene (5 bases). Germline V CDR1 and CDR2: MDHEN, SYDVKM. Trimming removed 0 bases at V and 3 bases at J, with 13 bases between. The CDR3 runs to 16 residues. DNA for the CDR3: TGTGCCAGCAGTTTATGGGGAGAAGAAAAAACAGATACGCAGTATTTT. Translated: CASSLWGEEKTDTQYF.

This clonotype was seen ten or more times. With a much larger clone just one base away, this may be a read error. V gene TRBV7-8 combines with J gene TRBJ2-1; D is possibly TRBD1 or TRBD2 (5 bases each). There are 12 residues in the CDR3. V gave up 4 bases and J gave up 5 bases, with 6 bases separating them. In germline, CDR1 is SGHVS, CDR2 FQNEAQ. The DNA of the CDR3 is TGTGCCAGCAGCTCGGGGCACAATGAGCAGTTCTTC. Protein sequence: CASSSGHNEQFF.

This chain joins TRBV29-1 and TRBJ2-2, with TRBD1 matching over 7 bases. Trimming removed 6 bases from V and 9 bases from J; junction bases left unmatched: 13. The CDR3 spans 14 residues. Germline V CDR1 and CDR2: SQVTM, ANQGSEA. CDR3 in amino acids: CSVATGTVPRELFF. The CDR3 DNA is TGCAGCGTGGCTACCGGGACAGTCCCACGGGAGCTGTTTTTT.

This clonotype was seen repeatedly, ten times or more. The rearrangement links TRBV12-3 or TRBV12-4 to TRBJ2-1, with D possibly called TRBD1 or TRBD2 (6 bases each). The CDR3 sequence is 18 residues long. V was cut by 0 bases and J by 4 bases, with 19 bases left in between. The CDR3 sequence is CASSLALSGGPKYNEQFF. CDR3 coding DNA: TGTGCCAGCAGTTTAGCATTGAGTGGGGGGCCGAAGTACAATGAGCAGTTCTTC.

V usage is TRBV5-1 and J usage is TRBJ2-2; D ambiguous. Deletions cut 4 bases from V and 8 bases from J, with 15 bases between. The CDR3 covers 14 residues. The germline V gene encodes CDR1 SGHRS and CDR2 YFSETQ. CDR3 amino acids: CASSQAPFNGELFF. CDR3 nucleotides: TGCGCCAGCAGCCAAGCGCCTTTTAATGGGGAGCTGTTTTTT.

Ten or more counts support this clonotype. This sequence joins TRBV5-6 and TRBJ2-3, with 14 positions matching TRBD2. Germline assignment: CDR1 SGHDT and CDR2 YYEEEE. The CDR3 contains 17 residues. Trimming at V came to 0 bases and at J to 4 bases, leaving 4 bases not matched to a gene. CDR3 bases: TGTGCCAGCAGCTTGGGTGGGACTAGCGGGAGTTCAGATACGCAGTATTTT. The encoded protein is CASSLGGTSGSSDTQYF.